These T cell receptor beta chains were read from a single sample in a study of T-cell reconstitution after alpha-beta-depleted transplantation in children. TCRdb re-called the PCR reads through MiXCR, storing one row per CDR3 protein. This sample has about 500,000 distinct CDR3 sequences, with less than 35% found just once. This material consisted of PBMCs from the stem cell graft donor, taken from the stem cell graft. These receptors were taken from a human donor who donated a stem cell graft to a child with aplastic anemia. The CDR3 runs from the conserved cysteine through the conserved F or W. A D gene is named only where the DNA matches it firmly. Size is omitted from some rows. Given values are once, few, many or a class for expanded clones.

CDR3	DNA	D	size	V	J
CASSYSMRGYNEKLFF	TGTGCCAGCAGTTACTCGATGAGAGGGTATAATGAAAAACTGTTTTTT	NA	NA	TRBV6-5	TRBJ1-4
CASRADTDTQYF	TGTGCCAGCAGGGCAGACACAGATACGCAGTATTTT	NA	NA	TRBV12-3/TRBV12-4	TRBJ2-3
CASSEGAGSSGNTIYF	TGTGCCAGCAGTGAAGGCGCAGGGAGCTCTGGAAACACCATATATTTT	NA	NA	TRBV6-1	TRBJ1-3
CASSDTALQETQYF	TGTGCCAGCAGCGACACAGCCCTCCAAGAGACCCAGTACTTC	NA	NA	TRBV7-2	TRBJ2-5
CATSDFWGDNEQFF	TGTGCCACCAGTGATTTCTGGGGAGACAATGAGCAGTTCTTC	NA	NA	TRBV24-1	TRBJ2-1
CASSRPPGATGELFF	TGTGCCAGCAGTCGCCCGCCGGGAGCTACCGGGGAGCTGTTTTTT	NA	NA	TRBV28	TRBJ2-2
CASSAGTVADEQYF	TGCGCCAGCAGCGCGGGGACAGTGGCCGACGAGCAGTACTTC	NA	few	TRBV4-1	TRBJ2-7
CASSGRGLAGGGNTGELFF	TGTGCCAGCAGCGGGCGGGGACTAGCGGGAGGAGGGAACACCGGGGAGCTGTTTTTT	TRBD2	NA	TRBV11-2	TRBJ2-2
CASSYYSRGTGWDNEQFF	TGTGCCAGCAGTTATTATTCAAGAGGGACAGGGTGGGACAATGAGCAGTTCTTC	TRBD1	NA	TRBV6-9	TRBJ2-1
CATSLTEEGALAGANVLTF	TGTGCCACCAGCCTTACGGAGGAGGGGGCGTTGGCTGGGGCCAACGTCCTGACTTTC	NA	NA	TRBV2	TRBJ2-6
CASSSTGEYEQFF	TGTGCCAGCAGCTCGACAGGGGAGTATGAGCAGTTCTTC	TRBD1	few	TRBV5-5	TRBJ2-1
CASSSGGRVSKKTQYF	TGTGCCAGCAGCTCTGGGGGGAGGGTGTCAAAAAAGACCCAGTACTTC	TRBD2	NA	TRBV11-2	TRBJ2-5
CASSQDLSYNEQFF	TGCGCCAGCAGCCAAGATCTCAGTTACAATGAGCAGTTCTTC	NA	few	TRBV4-3	TRBJ2-1
CASSSRAGDFTDTQYF	TGCGCCAGCAGCTCCCGAGCGGGAGACTTCACAGATACGCAGTATTTT	TRBD2	few	TRBV5-1	TRBJ2-3
CASSETARGRNQPQHF	TGTGCCAGCAGTGAAACGGCCAGGGGCCGGAATCAGCCCCAGCATTTT	NA	NA	TRBV2	TRBJ1-5
CASGPGHTNEKLFF	TGTGCCAGCGGACCAGGGCATACTAATGAAAAACTGTTTTTT	NA	NA	TRBV12-3/TRBV12-4	TRBJ1-4
CASSLRGTEYWTDTQYF	TGTGCCAGCAGTTTAAGGGGGACAGAGTATTGGACAGATACGCAGTATTTT	TRBD1	few	TRBV27	TRBJ2-3
CASSPSVVDTQYF	TGTGCCAGCAGCCCATCCGTCGTGGATACGCAGTATTTT	NA	few	TRBV7-6	TRBJ2-3
CASSLESLAGALAKNIQYF	TGTGCCAGCAGCTTAGAGTCTCTAGCGGGTGCCCTAGCCAAAAACATTCAGTACTTC	TRBD2	many	TRBV11-2	TRBJ2-4
CSVEVRGHNVLTF	TGCAGCGTTGAAGTGCGGGGTCACAACGTCCTGACTTTC	NA	NA	TRBV29-1	TRBJ2-6
CASKAGSNTGELFF	TGTGCCAGCAAGGCAGGGAGCAACACCGGGGAGCTGTTTTTT	NA	few	TRBV6-1	TRBJ2-2
CASSIKGSLNQPQHF	TGTGCCAGTAGTATAAAGGGGAGCCTCAATCAGCCCCAGCATTTT	NA	NA	TRBV19	TRBJ1-5
CSVHPSQGEAFF	TGCAGCGTTCACCCTTCCCAAGGTGAAGCTTTCTTT	NA	NA	TRBV29-1	TRBJ1-1
CASSQGPAPYNEQFF	TGTGCCAGCAGCCAAGGACCCGCCCCCTACAATGAGCAGTTCTTC	NA	NA	TRBV3-1	TRBJ2-1
CACGRGTQYF	TGTGCCTGCGGCAGGGGGACCCAGTACTTC	NA	NA	TRBV6-5	TRBJ2-5
CATKMGQYTEAFF	TGCGCCACCAAGATGGGACAATACACTGAAGCTTTCTTT	NA	few	TRBV5-1	TRBJ1-1
CATLAGVETQYF	TGTGCCACCCTGGCGGGGGTAGAGACCCAGTACTTC	TRBD2	few	TRBV6-2/TRBV6-3	TRBJ2-5
CASSISPTTNGEQYF	TGTGCCAGTAGTATATCTCCGACCACCAATGGGGAGCAGTACTTC	NA	NA	TRBV19	TRBJ2-7
CSVDLDGPKGFF	TGCAGCGTTGATCTGGACGGACCCAAGGGGTTCTTC	NA	medium-sized	TRBV29-1	TRBJ2-1
CATQRDALNTEAFF	TGTGCCACCCAACGGGATGCTTTGAACACTGAAGCTTTCTTT	NA	NA	TRBV18	TRBJ1-1
CAWSVSGTLPPGTEAFF	TGTGCCTGGAGTGTATCCGGGACACTCCCTCCCGGCACTGAAGCTTTCTTT	NA	NA	TRBV30	TRBJ1-1
CSARKQESAKNIQYF	TGCAGTGCTAGAAAACAGGAATCGGCCAAAAACATTCAGTACTTC	NA	NA	TRBV20-1	TRBJ2-4
CSARDAQGRGTEAFF	TGCAGTGCTAGAGATGCCCAGGGGCGGGGGACTGAAGCTTTCTTT	NA	few	TRBV20-1	TRBJ1-1
CSAISIGGEKLFF	TGCAGTGCTATCTCCATCGGGGGTGAAAAACTGTTTTTT	NA	few	TRBV20-1	TRBJ1-4
CASSLGTSNTGELFF	TGCGCCAGCAGCTTGGGGACGAGTAACACCGGGGAGCTGTTTTTT	NA	NA	TRBV5-1	TRBJ2-2
CSAITRGLILTSTDTQYF	TGCAGTGCTATAACCCGGGGACTGATTTTGACTAGCACAGATACGCAGTATTTT	NA	NA	TRBV20-1	TRBJ2-3
CATSRVGELFF	TGTGCCACCAGCAGAGTCGGGGAGCTGTTTTTT	NA	NA	TRBV15	TRBJ2-2
CASTLTGGNQPQHF	TGTGCCAGCACCCTGACAGGGGGGAATCAGCCCCAGCATTTT	TRBD1	NA	TRBV5-5	TRBJ1-5
CASTSGLAGTDTQYF	TGTGCCAGCACGTCGGGACTAGCGGGAACAGATACGCAGTATTTT	TRBD2	NA	TRBV6-2/TRBV6-3	TRBJ2-3
CASSSLLETQYF	TGTGCCAGCAGCTCCCTTTTGGAGACCCAGTACTTC	NA	few	TRBV5-5	TRBJ2-5
CSATQGASNEKLFF	TGCAGTGCGACTCAGGGGGCTTCTAATGAAAAACTGTTTTTT	TRBD1	once	TRBV20-1	TRBJ1-4
CASTGANSSYNEQFF	TGTGCCAGCACCGGCGCAAACAGCTCCTACAATGAGCAGTTCTTC	NA	NA	TRBV9	TRBJ2-1
CASSPDFPGQPQHF	TGTGCCAGCAGTCCAGACTTTCCAGGTCAGCCCCAGCATTTT	NA	NA	TRBV12-3/TRBV12-4	TRBJ1-5
CASSAQGDGYTF	TGTGCCAGCAGCGCACAGGGGGATGGCTACACCTTC	TRBD1	few	TRBV7-9	TRBJ1-2
CAIAHRDNEQFF	TGTGCCATCGCCCACCGAGACAATGAGCAGTTCTTC	NA	NA	TRBV10-3	TRBJ2-1
CSALPFGGPLQDTQYF	TGCAGTGCTCTGCCTTTTGGAGGGCCACTCCAAGATACGCAGTATTTT	NA	NA	TRBV20-1	TRBJ2-3
CASSAEGGEDEQFF	TGTGCCAGCAGTGCGGAGGGGGGCGAGGATGAGCAGTTCTTC	NA	NA	TRBV2	TRBJ2-1
CASSLGLSEVDTQYF	TGTGCCAGCAGCTTGGGACTTTCGGAAGTGGATACGCAGTATTTT	NA	NA	TRBV7-2	TRBJ2-3
CASSYFSGNYGYTF	TGTGCCAGCAGTTATTTCTCCGGTAACTATGGCTACACCTTC	NA	few	TRBV6-2/TRBV6-3	TRBJ1-2
CSADRSGGFTEAFF	TGCAGTGCCGATAGATCCGGCGGCTTCACTGAAGCTTTCTTT	NA	NA	TRBV20-1	TRBJ1-1
CASSSLPNTEAFF	TGTGCCAGCAGTTCCTTGCCGAACACTGAAGCTTTCTTT	NA	NA	TRBV12-3/TRBV12-4	TRBJ1-1
CSAHRVTENIQYF	TGCAGCGCCCACAGGGTGACGGAAAACATTCAGTACTTC	NA	NA	TRBV29-1	TRBJ2-4
CSVRTGGGDTQYF	TGCAGCGTTAGGACAGGGGGCGGAGATACGCAGTATTTT	TRBD1	NA	TRBV29-1	TRBJ2-3
CASSQPGGGEQYF	TGTGCCAGCAGCCAACCCGGGGGTGGCGAGCAGTACTTC	NA	NA	TRBV4-2	TRBJ2-7
CSVEGQFF	TGCAGCGTTGAAGGGCAGTTCTTC	NA	few	TRBV29-1	TRBJ2-1
CASSLSGRDGIDEQFF	TGTGCCAGCAGTTTATCAGGGCGGGATGGAATCGATGAGCAGTTCTTC	NA	few	TRBV27	TRBJ2-1
CASSRPRTESTDTQYF	TGTGCCAGCAGCCGCCCCAGGACTGAGAGCACAGATACGCAGTATTTT	NA	once	TRBV7-2	TRBJ2-3
CSARVGLAGKYEQYF	TGCAGTGCTAGAGTGGGACTAGCGGGAAAGTACGAGCAGTACTTC	TRBD2	few	TRBV20-1	TRBJ2-7
CASSLASDRGWQYF	TGTGCCAGCAGCTTAGCCTCGGACAGGGGCTGGCAGTACTTC	TRBD1	NA	TRBV11-2	TRBJ2-4